Following are 19 T cell receptor beta chains from one sample sequenced in a study of T cell changes during pregnancy in multiple sclerosis (dated by TCRdb to the late 2010s). The library was obtained by the immunoSEQ multiplex PCR assay. TCRdb took over this immuneACCESS table, retaining in-frame rearrangements with V and J assigned. Such tables are incomplete; in checked studies, under half of the missing clones stem from an unresolved V gene, and the remainder is unexplained. Counted in this sample were around 60,000 clones; around 96% of them appeared once. Roughly 2.4% of the sample rests with the top ten. Sequenced here: CD8+ T cells from peripheral blood mononuclear cells, sampled after pregnancy. All receptors come from a female donor with multiple sclerosis, enrolled in a pregnancy study.

The genes are TRBV19 and TRBJ2-1; a possible D gene is TRBD2 (5 bases). Germline assignment: CDR1 LNHDA and CDR2 SQIVND (reference sequence). CDR3 length: 13 amino acids. V was pared by 3 bases and J by 4 bases, with 7 bases between. CDR3 residues: CASSIGLYNEQFF. The CDR3 DNA sequence: TGTGCCAGTAGTATTGGACTTTACAATGAGCAGTTCTTC.

The rearrangement uses TRBV5-1 and TRBJ1-2; D is perhaps TRBD1 (5 bases). The CDR3 has 12 residues. Between the trimmed V and J ends, which lost 2 bases and 8 bases, there was a span of 10 bases. Per the germline V gene, CDR1 is SGHRS and CDR2 is YFSETQ. DNA for the CDR3: TGCGCCAGCAGCTTTACAGGCCAGGGCTACACCTTC. Translation gives CASSFTGQGYTF.

This chain connects TRBV13 to TRBJ1-1, with D uncertain. Trimming left V 2 bases short and J 2 bases short, with 9 bases between. CDR1 is PRHDT, CDR2 FYEKMQ, per germline (reference sequence). This CDR3 region has 14 residues. The CDR3 region has the DNA TGTGCCAGCAGCTTAATGGGCGCCAACACTGAAGCTTTCTTT. Translation: CASSLMGANTEAFF.

The chain joins TRBV19 to TRBJ2-7; 10 bases are shared with TRBD1. V shed 6 bases and J 4 bases; nucleotides not matched to a gene: 6. CDR1 and CDR2 (germline): LNHDA, SQIVND (reference sequence). This CDR3 region has 14 residues. Here the CDR3 DNA reads TGTGCCAGTAGCCCGACAGGGGGCGGGTACGAGCAGTACTTC. Translated, it gives CASSPTGGGYEQYF.

This clone was found once. The V and J genes are TRBV19 and TRBJ2-1, with TRBD2 as a possible D gene (6 bases). From germline, CDR1 is LNHDA and CDR2 SQIVND (reference sequence). CDR3 size: 15 residues. Trimming cost V 2 bases and J 6 bases, with 14 bases left between them. The CDR3 loop reads CASSISDGSFNEQFF. The CDR3 nucleotides are TGTGCCAGTAGTATATCCGACGGGAGTTTCAATGAGCAGTTCTTC. The whole variable domain, filled in from reference TRBV19 and TRBJ2-1, reads DGGITQSPKYLFRKEGQNVTLSCEQNLNHDAMYWYRQDPGQGLRLIYYSQIVNDFQKGDIAEGYSVSREKKESFPLTVTSAQKNPTAFYLCASSISDGSFNEQFFGPGTRLTVL.

In its sample, this clone was seen a few times. The chain is built from TRBV29-1 and TRBJ2-1, with 7 positions matching TRBD2. V trimming: 8 bases; J trimming: 7 bases; junction bases outside the gene matches: 8. The CDR3 totals 12 residues. Looked up from germline, CDR1 is SQVTM and CDR2 is ANQGSEA. The CDR3 sequence: CSTKSGINEQFF. The DNA of the CDR3 is TGCAGCACGAAGAGCGGGATTAATGAGCAGTTCTTC.

This chain uses TRBV7-9 with TRBJ2-5; the match to TRBD2 covers 10 bases. This CDR3 contains 16 residues. Trimming at V came to 3 bases and at J to 1 base, leaving 5 bases not matched to a gene. Germline V gives CDR1 SEHNR, CDR2 FQNEAQ (reference sequence). CDR3 in DNA: TGTGCCAGCAGCTTTCTACTAGCGGGGATCCAAGAGACCCAGTACTTC. Residues: CASSFLLAGIQETQYF.

The chain has TRBV2 and TRBJ1-5, with a possible D match to TRBD1 (5 bases). This CDR3 comprises 16 residues. V lost 1 base and J lost 0, with 10 bases in between. Germline V gene data show CDR1 as SNHLY and CDR2 as FYNNEI. CDR3 region: CASSEVGADSNQPQHF. As DNA, the CDR3 is TGTGCCAGCAGTGAAGTTGGGGCAGATAGCAATCAGCCCCAGCATTTT. Full variable domain (remainder filled in from reference TRBV2 and TRBJ1-5): EPEVTQTPSHQVTQMGQEVILRCVPISNHLYFYWYRQILGQKVEFLVSFYNNEISEKSEIFDDQFSVERPDGSNFTLKIRSTKLEDSAMYFCASSEVGADSNQPQHFGDGTRLSIL.

The chain combines TRBV19 with TRBJ2-7, with 7 bases that match TRBD1. This CDR3 has 13 residues. Trimming at V came to 4 bases and at J to 1 base, leaving 1 base not matched to a gene. CDR1 and CDR2 (germline): LNHDA, SQIVND (reference sequence). Here the CDR3 reads CASSTGQSYEQYF. CDR3 coding DNA: TGTGCCAGTAGTACGGGACAGTCCTACGAGCAGTACTTC.

This clone appeared a single time. The chain uses TRBV27 and TRBJ1-5, with 7 bases aligning to TRBD1. CDR3 length: 15 amino acids. V was pared by 10 bases and J by 7 bases, with 16 bases of the junction left unmatched. The germline V gene has CDR1 MNHEY and CDR2 SMNVEV (reference sequence). CDR3 coding DNA: TGTGCCACCCGTAGCCAAACAGGGGCTGGCCAGCCCCAGCATTTT. This codes for CATRSQTGAGQPQHF.

About this clone itself: Other DNA sequences of this sample code for an identical CDR3. The genes are TRBV27 and TRBJ2-7, with 9 positions matching TRBD1. The ends lost 3 bases at V and 4 bases at J; junction bases unmatched: 1. Germline V CDR1 and CDR2: MNHEY, SMNVEV (reference sequence). The CDR3 is 13 amino acids. CDR3 sequence: CASSFGTGYEQYF. Written as DNA, the CDR3 is TGTGCCAGCAGTTTTGGGACAGGGTACGAGCAGTACTTC.

V is TRBV19 and J is TRBJ2-1, with D maybe TRBD1 (5 bases). The CDR3 runs to 13 residues. The V gene lost 8 bases and the J gene lost 8 bases, with 16 bases spanning the gap. Germline V gene data show CDR1 as LNHDA and CDR2 as SQIVND (reference sequence). Here the CDR3 DNA reads TGTGCCAGTGGACAACGCCTAGGGGATGAGCAGTTCTTC. Translated: CASGQRLGDEQFF. Filled out from reference TRBV19 and TRBJ2-1, the complete variable domain reads DGGITQSPKYLFRKEGQNVTLSCEQNLNHDAMYWYRQDPGQGLRLIYYSQIVNDFQKGDIAEGYSVSREKKESFPLTVTSAQKNPTAFYLCASGQRLGDEQFFGPGTRLTVL.

This clone was seen a single time. The chain recombines TRBV27 with TRBJ2-3; the match to TRBD1 covers 9 bases. Trimming removed 5 bases from V and 5 bases from J; junction bases left unmatched: 5. Germline V gene sequence: CDR1 MNHEY, CDR2 SMNVEV (reference sequence). This CDR3 has 14 amino acids. Written as DNA, the CDR3 is TGTGCCAGCAGTCACAGGGGGCAAGGAGATACGCAGTATTTT. Translation gives CASSHRGQGDTQYF.

The chain combines TRBV9 with TRBJ2-7; 14 nucleotides match TRBD2. CDR3 size: 15 residues. The germline CDR1 and CDR2 sequences are SGDLS and YYNGEE. V lost 4 bases to trimming and J lost 5 bases; unmatched junction nucleotides: 5. The CDR3 coding sequence is TGTGCCAGCAGCCAGGGACTAGCGGGAGTCCACGAGCAGTACTTC. Translating it yields CASSQGLAGVHEQYF.

The CDR3 DNA sequence: TGTGCCAGCAGTGGTGAGGGCCCGAGTCAGCCCCAGCATTTT. It yields the protein CASSGEGPSQPQHF. The chain links TRBV2 to TRBJ1-5; D remains ambiguous. The V gene lost 4 bases and the J gene lost 6 bases, with 13 bases spanning the gap. Germline V gene data show CDR1 as SNHLY and CDR2 as FYNNEI. The CDR3 consists of 14 residues. The full variable domain, completed using reference TRBV2 and TRBJ1-5, is EPEVTQTPSHQVTQMGQEVILRCVPISNHLYFYWYRQILGQKVEFLVSFYNNEISEKSEIFDDQFSVERPDGSNFTLKIRSTKLEDSAMYFCASSGEGPSQPQHFGDGTRLSIL.

The chain is built from TRBV19 and TRBJ1-1; D call uncertain. V lost 5 bases to trimming and J lost 4 bases, with 17 bases between them. In germline, CDR1 is LNHDA, CDR2 SQIVND (reference sequence). CDR3 length: 15 residues. CDR3 bases: TGTGCCAGTAGTCCCAACCCCGGCGGTAGCACTGAAGCTTTCTTT. It yields the protein CASSPNPGGSTEAFF.

The chain links TRBV27 to TRBJ2-2; TRBD1 aligns across 7 bases. CDR3 length equals 17 residues. J lost 4 bases, V lost 5 bases, and 13 bases had no gene match. Per germline, CDR1 MNHEY and CDR2 SMNVEV (reference sequence). The CDR3 DNA reads as TGTGCCAGCAGTCACGACAGGGCCATGGGCGGCACCGGGGAGCTGTTTTTT. Amino acids: CASSHDRAMGGTGELFF.

V is TRBV10-3 and J is TRBJ1-2; 8 nucleotides agree with TRBD1. V was pared by 10 bases and J by 3 bases, with 4 bases of the junction left unmatched. The CDR3 is 12 amino acids. Germline V gene data show CDR1 as ENHRY and CDR2 as SYGVKD. The CDR3 loop is CATTTGDYGYTF. CDR3 sequence (DNA): TGTGCCACCACGACAGGGGACTATGGCTACACCTTC.

V is TRBV10-3 and J is TRBJ1-1; D ambiguous. The CDR3 runs 11 residues. In germline, CDR1 is ENHRY, CDR2 SYGVKD. Deletions cut 5 bases from V and 2 bases from J, with 3 bases between. For the CDR3, the DNA is TGTGCCATCAGTCAAAACACTGAAGCTTTCTTT. Protein: CAISQNTEAFF.